This T cell receptor (beta chain) emerged from a study of blood T cells in healthy people across ages. CDR1 and CDR2 from the germline V gene are KGHDR and SFDVKD. The CDR3 loop spans 18 amino acids. The ends lost 4 bases at V and 0 bases at J; junction bases unmatched: 11. With a J-beta primer mix and a sample-barcoded 5' primer, a second PCR ran roughly 6 to 11 cycles. A tag from a template-switch adaptor with 12 random nucleotides marked each cDNA molecule. TCRdb redid the calling of the 5' RACE reads with MiXCR, one entry per CDR3 protein. The sample carries about 680,000 distinct CDR3 sequences, around half recorded once.

The source is a woman aged 60-70 years in good health. The chain has TRBV24-1 and TRBJ2-1; 7 nucleotides line up with TRBD2. The sequencing input was blood. CDR3 nucleotide sequence: TGTGCCACCAGTGACCCCAGGGCTAGCGGTAGCTCCTACAATGAGCAGTTCTTC. Encoded protein: CATSDPRASGSSYNEQFF.